This is a list of T cell receptor beta chains from one sample in a study of T cells in Graves' hyperthyroidism and ophthalmopathy. TCRdb passed the multiplex PCR reads through MiXCR, listing each CDR3 protein once. This table holds approximately 600,000 distinct CDR3 sequences, approximately 15% found once. Sequencing was carried out using blood. All receptors derive from a woman aged 18 to 35 with Graves' ophthalmopathy. Each CDR3 is given with its conserved first and last residue. D genes are given only for firm matches. Clone size, where shown, is once, few, many, or a class for clones that have expanded.

cdr3_aa	cdr3_nt	v_call	d_call	clone_size	j_call
CASSFSGRATGELFF	TGTGCCAGCAGTTTCTCGGGTCGGGCCACCGGGGAGCTGTTTTTT	TRBV12-3/TRBV12-4	-	few	TRBJ2-2
CASSLRQGSSYEQYF	TGTGCCAGCTCACTGCGACAGGGGAGCTCCTACGAGCAGTACTTC	TRBV18	TRBD1	-	TRBJ2-7
CASMKGAGELFF	TGTGCCAGCATGAAAGGGGCCGGGGAGCTGTTTTTT	TRBV7-9	-	-	TRBJ2-2
CAISQEESNQPQYF	TGTGCCATCAGTCAGGAGGAAAGCAATCAGCCCCAGTATTTT	TRBV10-3	-	-	TRBJ2-3
CASTRTGVTEAFF	TGTGCCAGCACCCGGACAGGGGTAACTGAAGCTTTCTTT	TRBV6-1	TRBD1	many	TRBJ1-1
CASSQAGTSGIF	TGCGCCAGCAGCCAGGCCGGGACTAGCGGAATCTTC	TRBV5-1	TRBD2	many	TRBJ2-1
CASGLTPLGTSRAYEQYF	TGTGCTAGTGGTTTGACACCCCTCGGGACTAGCAGAGCGTACGAGCAGTACTTC	TRBV12-5	TRBD2	many	TRBJ2-7
CSASLPASENEQFF	TGCAGTGCTAGTCTACCCGCCTCGGAAAATGAGCAGTTCTTC	TRBV20-1	-	few	TRBJ2-1
CASSVSDVDTQYF	TGTGCCAGCAGTGTCTCCGACGTAGATACGCAGTATTTT	TRBV2	-	many	TRBJ2-3
CASSPGQVRDTQYF	TGTGCCAGCAGCCCAGGACAGGTCAGGGATACGCAGTATTTT	TRBV7-9	TRBD1	many	TRBJ2-3
CSAWTANQPQHF	TGCAGTGCTTGGACAGCAAATCAGCCCCAGCATTTT	TRBV20-1	-	many	TRBJ1-5
CASSQEGGIAKNIQYF	TGCGCCAGCAGCCAAGAGGGGGGGATAGCCAAAAACATTCAGTACTTC	TRBV4-3	TRBD2	-	TRBJ2-4
CSARDRDFGSTDTQYF	TGCAGTGCTAGAGATCGGGATTTCGGAAGCACAGATACGCAGTATTTT	TRBV20-1	-	many	TRBJ2-3
CASSQEFPGDYGYTF	TGCGCCAGCAGCCAAGAGTTCCCAGGGGACTATGGCTACACCTTC	TRBV4-1	-	-	TRBJ1-2
CASSSPKRGSSYNEQLF	TGTGCCAGCAGCTCACCTAAGCGGGGGAGCTCCTACAATGAGCAGCTCTTC	TRBV7-6	TRBD2	-	TRBJ2-1
CASSLAWYQGSTEAFF	TGCGCCAGCAGCTTGGCCTGGTACCAGGGGAGCACTGAAGCTTTCTTT	TRBV5-1	-	many	TRBJ1-1
CASRTVNYGYTF	TGTGCCAGCAGGACGGTAAACTATGGCTACACCTTC	TRBV2	-	many	TRBJ1-2
CASSYSTWNTEAFF	TGTGCCAGCAGTTACTCGACGTGGAACACTGAAGCTTTCTTT	TRBV6-5	-	many	TRBJ1-1
CASSFGGSKGQGNNEQFF	TGTGCCAGCAGTTTCGGTGGTAGTAAGGGACAGGGAAACAATGAGCAGTTCTTC	TRBV28	TRBD1	many	TRBJ2-1
CASSYSLMNTEAFF	TGTGCCAGCAGTTACTCCCTAATGAACACTGAAGCTTTCTTT	TRBV6-2/TRBV6-3	-	many	TRBJ1-1
CASSVEDRDNSPLHF	TGTGCCAGCTCAGTGGAGGACAGGGATAATTCACCCCTCCACTTT	TRBV18	TRBD1	many	TRBJ1-6
CASSPSGGQLNSPLHF	TGTGCCAGCTCACCTTCAGGAGGCCAGTTAAATTCACCCCTCCACTTT	TRBV18	-	few	TRBJ1-6
CASTDMPPHEQFF	TGTGCCAGCACCGACATGCCGCCGCATGAGCAGTTCTTC	TRBV5-4	-	once	TRBJ2-1
CASSPPGTGNLGEAFF	TGTGCCAGCAGTCCTCCCGGGACAGGAAATCTAGGTGAAGCTTTCTTT	TRBV28	TRBD1	many	TRBJ1-1
CASSQARLAEYNEQFF	TGCGCCAGCAGCCAAGCCCGACTAGCGGAGTACAATGAGCAGTTCTTC	TRBV4-1	TRBD2	few	TRBJ2-1
CASRIKKTQYF	TGTGCCAGCAGAATCAAAAAGACCCAGTACTTC	TRBV3-1	-	many	TRBJ2-5
CASSQGQGTTEAFF	TGTGCCAGCAGCCAGGGGCAGGGGACGACTGAAGCTTTCTTT	TRBV7-9	-	-	TRBJ1-1
CSAGLGQETQYF	TGCAGTGCTGGTTTGGGCCAAGAGACCCAGTACTTC	TRBV20-1	-	many	TRBJ2-5
CASSWGVTAEQFF	TGTGCCAGCAGCTGGGGGGTCACCGCTGAGCAGTTCTTC	TRBV7-8	-	many	TRBJ2-1
CASSLSGTEQETQYF	TGTGCCAGCAGCTTATCCGGGACAGAACAAGAGACCCAGTACTTC	TRBV7-3	TRBD1	many	TRBJ2-5
CASGPERELDTQYF	TGTGCCAGTGGACCTGAGCGGGAGCTAGATACGCAGTATTTT	TRBV12-3/TRBV12-4	TRBD2	many	TRBJ2-3
CSASVQGDRGEQYF	TGCAGTGCTAGTGTCCAGGGGGACAGGGGCGAGCAGTACTTC	TRBV20-1	TRBD1	many	TRBJ2-7
CSARDLTGWGSGEQYF	TGCAGTGCTAGAGATCTGACAGGGTGGGGTTCGGGCGAGCAGTACTTC	TRBV20-1	TRBD1	many	TRBJ2-7
CASSLGNLGELFF	TGTGCCAGCAGCTTGGGGAATTTGGGGGAACTGTTTTTT	TRBV13	-	many	TRBJ2-2
CASSSGQRVGSPLHF	TGTGCCAGCAGTTCAGGACAGCGGGTCGGTTCACCCCTCCACTTT	TRBV28	-	many	TRBJ1-6
CASKVKGTGFYEQYF	TGTGCCAGCAAAGTTAAAGGGACAGGGTTCTACGAGCAGTACTTC	TRBV27	TRBD1	many	TRBJ2-7
CASSSGAYQGLTGGWETQYF	TGTGCCAGCAGTTCAGGGGCCTACCAGGGGCTCACAGGGGGCTGGGAGACCCAGTACTTC	TRBV27	TRBD1	-	TRBJ2-5